Sequencing of this T cell receptor (beta chain) was carried out in a study of B cell selection in AIRE deficiency. Libraries were prepared by immunoSEQ multiplex PCR; TCRdb keeps only in-frame clonotypes and omits some of them. There are 20,000 to 30,000 clones in the sample; 95% to 98% occur only once, and 0.2% to 0.25% lies in the top ten. This CDR3 has 15 residues. Trimming left V 3 bases short and J 0 bases short, with 10 bases between. From germline, CDR1 is LNHDA and CDR2 SQIVND (reference sequence). The sorted conventional CD4 T cells were gated as CD4+CD127+. This TCR derives from a human donor in good health. Input material: CD4+CD127+ conventional T cells sorted from PBMCs. The genes are TRBV19 and TRBJ2-3; D unresolved. CDR3: CASSISGASTDTQYF. In nucleotides, the CDR3 is TGTGCCAGTAGTATCTCAGGAGCTAGCACAGATACGCAGTATTTT.